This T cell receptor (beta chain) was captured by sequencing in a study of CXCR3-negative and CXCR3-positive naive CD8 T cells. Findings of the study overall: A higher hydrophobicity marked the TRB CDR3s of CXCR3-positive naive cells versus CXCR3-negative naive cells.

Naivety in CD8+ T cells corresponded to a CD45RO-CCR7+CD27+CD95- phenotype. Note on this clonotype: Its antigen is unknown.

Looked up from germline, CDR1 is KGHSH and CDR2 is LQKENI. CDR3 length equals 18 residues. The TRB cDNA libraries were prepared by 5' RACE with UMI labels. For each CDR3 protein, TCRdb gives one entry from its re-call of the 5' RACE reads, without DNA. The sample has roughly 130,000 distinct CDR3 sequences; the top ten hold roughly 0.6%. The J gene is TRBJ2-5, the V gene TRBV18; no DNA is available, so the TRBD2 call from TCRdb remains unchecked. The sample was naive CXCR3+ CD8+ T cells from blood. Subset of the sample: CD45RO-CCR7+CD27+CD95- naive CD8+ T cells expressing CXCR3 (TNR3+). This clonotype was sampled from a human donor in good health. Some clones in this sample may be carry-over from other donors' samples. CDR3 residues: CASSPRFLAEQYQETQYF.